The 28 T cell receptor beta chains presented below share a single source sample, sequenced in a study of spatial heterogeneity in lung cancer. TCRdb itself ran the 5' RACE reads through MiXCR, one entry per CDR3 protein. Among tens of thousands of distinct CDR3 sequences listed, about an eighth were seen once. Regarding time point: sample taken at primary tumor resection. The source was PBMCs, collected at surgery. These receptors came from a male donor with early-stage non-small cell lung cancer.

As to this clonotype: One end of the junction varies from germline; a read error may be responsible. This chain links TRBV29-1 with TRBJ2-2; D might be TRBD1 (6 bases). Germline assignment: CDR1 SQVTM and CDR2 ANQGSEA. The CDR3 runs 15 residues. As DNA, the CDR3 is TGCGGCGTAGACGGACAGCGTGGTCCCACCGGGGAGCTGTTTTTT. Its translation: CGVDGQRGPTGELFF.

V usage is TRBV5-1 and J usage is TRBJ2-1; TRBD2 matches 8 bases. The CDR3 consists of 17 residues. CDR1 is SGHRS and CDR2 is YFSETQ in the germline V gene. The junction had 13 bases not matched to a gene; V was cut back by 4 bases and J by 4 bases. The CDR3 DNA is TGCGCCAGCAGCGAGGGCCCCACTAGCGGAGATTACAATGAGCAGTTCTTC. Its translation is CASSEGPTSGDYNEQFF.

This clonotype came up a few times. CDR3 region: CATGTQDNSPLHF. The DNA for the CDR3 is TGTGCCACCGGGACGCAGGATAATTCACCCCTCCACTTT. This sequence joins TRBV10-3 and TRBJ1-6, with D perhaps matching TRBD1 (5 bases). CDR1 and CDR2 from the germline V gene are ENHRY and SYGVKD. CDR3 length: 13 amino acids. The germline V and J ends were trimmed by 10 bases and 5 bases, with 12 bases remaining between them.

This clonotype was counted at least ten times. The chain has TRBV5-1 and TRBJ1-3; tentative D call: TRBD1 (5 bases). This CDR3 has 15 amino acids. The germline V gene encodes CDR1 SGHRS and CDR2 YFSETQ. Trimming removed 5 bases at V and 0 bases at J, with 12 bases between. The CDR3: CASRRDGPSGNTIYF. DNA for the CDR3: TGCGCCAGCAGAAGGGACGGACCCTCTGGAAACACCATATATTTT.

The chain couples TRBV6-2 or TRBV6-3 to TRBJ2-5; D is possibly TRBD1 or TRBD2 (5 bases each). This CDR3 region has 15 residues. CDR1 is MNHEY, CDR2 SVGEGT, per germline. V was clipped by 3 bases and J by 4 bases, with 15 bases between them. Here the CDR3 reads CASSYGTLDRETQYF. The CDR3 DNA reads as TGTGCCAGCAGTTATGGGACCCTAGACCGAGAGACCCAGTACTTC.

As regards this clonotype: Possible read error: a much larger clone is one base away. The J gene is TRBJ2-2, the V gene TRBV2; no firm D call. Germline-derived CDR1 and CDR2 are SNHLY and FYNNEI. The CDR3 is made up of 13 amino acids. The V and J ends lost 10 bases and 8 bases respectively, with 17 bases between them. The CDR3 loop is CANKRQYVGELFF. The CDR3 DNA reads TGTGCCAACAAACGGCAATACGTAGGGGAGCTGTTTTTT.

This clonotype was observed many times. The chain is built from TRBV27 and TRBJ2-5; TRBD1 matches at 7 bases. V shed 4 bases and J 2 bases; nucleotides not matched to a gene: 1. Germline V lookup: CDR1 MNHEY, CDR2 SMNVEV (reference sequence). The CDR3 extends over 13 amino acids. Written as DNA, the CDR3 is TGTGCCAGCAGTTCGGACAGGCAAGAGACCCAGTACTTC. It codes for CASSSDRQETQYF.

The chain is built from TRBV3-1 and TRBJ2-4; D unresolved. The V and J ends lost 1 base and 0 bases respectively, with 4 bases between them. The germline V gene has CDR1 LGHDT and CDR2 YNNKEL (reference sequence). CDR3 length equals 14 residues. The CDR3 DNA reads TGTGCCAGCAGCCAAGGGGTAGCCAAAAACATTCAGTACTTC. It encodes CASSQGVAKNIQYF.

This chain connects TRBV13 to TRBJ1-1; 8 bases map to TRBD1. CDR3 length equals 16 residues. Germline V CDR1 and CDR2: PRHDT, FYEKMQ (reference sequence). The ends lost 1 base at V and 4 bases at J; junction bases unmatched: 8. CDR3 sequence reads: CASSLEQGALSTEAFF. The CDR3, as DNA: TGTGCCAGCAGCTTAGAGCAGGGGGCCCTTAGCACTGAAGCTTTCTTT.

This clonotype was counted between two and nine times. The chain has TRBV10-2 and TRBJ2-2, with 8 bases aligning to TRBD1. Germline V CDR1 and CDR2: WSHSY, SAAADI. The trim removed 6 bases at V and 1 base at J, leaving 4 bases unmatched. CDR3 length equals 15 residues. The CDR3 loop reads CASRSGTGNTGELFF. For the CDR3, the DNA is TGCGCCAGCAGATCCGGGACAGGGAACACCGGGGAGCTGTTTTTT.

Many counts were recorded for this clonotype. The chain carries TRBV7-8 and TRBJ1-2; 7 bases fit TRBD1. The germline gives CDR1 SGHVS, CDR2 FQNEAQ. Trimming removed 1 base from V and 4 bases from J; junction bases left unmatched: 3. This CDR3 is 14 amino acids long. CDR3 amino acids: CASSLEGAGYGYTF. CDR3 DNA: TGTGCCAGCAGCTTAGAGGGGGCCGGCTATGGCTACACCTTC.

This clonotype has a count of ten or more. The V gene is TRBV28, the J gene TRBJ1-5; possibly TRBD1 for D (5 bases). V was cut by 4 bases and J by 6 bases, with 13 bases left in between. The CDR3 sequence is 14 residues long. Germline V gene lookup returns CDR1 MDHEN and CDR2 SYDVKM. The CDR3 sequence: CASSSGGGGQPQHF. CDR3 nucleotide sequence: TGTGCCAGCAGTTCCGGGGGGGGTGGTCAGCCCCAGCATTTT.

The rearrangement joins TRBV2 to TRBJ2-7; TRBD1 matches at 10 bases. The germline gives CDR1 SNHLY, CDR2 FYNNEI. J gave up 5 bases and V 8 bases, and 6 bases lay outside the gene matches. The CDR3 contains 13 residues. CDR3: CASAGQGVDEQYF. The CDR3 DNA follows: TGTGCCAGCGCAGGACAGGGGGTCGACGAGCAGTACTTC.

The CDR3 DNA reads TGCGCCAGCAGTCCGGAGACAGGGGTTTTTACTCGATACTATGGCTACACCTTC. Its translation: CASSPETGVFTRYYGYTF. The chain recombines TRBV23-1 with TRBJ1-2, with TRBD1 matching 8 bases. TRBV23-1 is known as an ORF, though its function is uncertain. The V gene end was trimmed by 4 bases and the J gene end by 3 bases; junction bases not matched to a gene: 16. This CDR3 region has 18 residues.

The chain carries TRBV28 and TRBJ1-5; TRBD1 is a possible D gene (5 bases). Germline values: CDR1 MDHEN, CDR2 SYDVKM. The CDR3 is made up of 13 amino acids. The V end lost 6 bases, the J end lost 6 bases, and 12 bases lay between the germline ends. CDR3 residues: CASRQTVIQPQHF. The CDR3 coding sequence is TGTGCCAGCAGGCAGACAGTAATTCAGCCCCAGCATTTT.

This clonotype occurred many times. The junction and the germline gene differ at one end; a read error may be behind it. This chain connects TRBV7-7 to TRBJ2-2; 10 bases map to TRBD2. The CDR3 has 16 amino acids. Germline CDR1 SSHAT, CDR2 FNYEAQ (reference sequence). The CDR3 spells CASSLTSGLNTGELFF. In DNA, the CDR3 is TGTGCTAGCAGCTTGACTAGCGGGCTGAACACCGGGGAGCTGTTTTTT.

In its sample, this clonotype was seen many times. The V and J genes are TRBV7-8 and TRBJ2-2; tentative D call: TRBD2 (7 bases). Trimming removed 2 bases at V and 2 bases at J, with 12 bases between. This CDR3 is built from 16 residues. The V gene's germline CDR1 is SGHVS and CDR2 FQNEAQ. The chain's CDR3 is CASSLRGGSNTGELFF. CDR3 in DNA: TGTGCCAGCAGCTTACGCGGGGGCTCTAACACCGGGGAGCTGTTTTTT.

The chain employs TRBV9 and TRBJ1-3, with 8 bases lining up with TRBD1. The CDR3 covers 14 residues. CDR1 is SGDLS and CDR2 is YYNGEE in the germline V gene. Trimming cost V 3 bases and J 2 bases; bases outside gene matches: 1. The CDR3 DNA reads TGTGCCAGCAGCGAGACAGGGGCTGGAAACACCATATATTTT. Its protein is CASSETGAGNTIYF.

The rearrangement links TRBV10-3 to TRBJ2-3; D is uncertain. Between the trimmed V and J ends, which lost 6 bases and 4 bases, there was a span of 11 bases. The CDR3 covers 13 residues. Germline V gene sequence: CDR1 ENHRY, CDR2 SYGVKD. CDR3 residues: CAIRVDIADTQYF. The CDR3 nucleotides are TGTGCCATCAGGGTAGACATCGCAGATACGCAGTATTTT.

The sample holds many counts of this clonotype. This chain joins TRBV5-1 and TRBJ2-3, with D unclear. The V and J ends lost 0 bases and 0 bases respectively, with 8 bases between them. Per germline, CDR1 SGHRS and CDR2 YFSETQ. This CDR3 contains 15 residues. The CDR3 region has the DNA TGCGCCAGCAGCTTGGGGCAGGCTAGCACAGATACGCAGTATTTT. This gives the protein CASSLGQASTDTQYF.

This clonotype has more than one count but fewer than ten. The chain is built from TRBV4-1 and TRBJ2-7; 8 positions agree with TRBD1. Germline V gives CDR1 MGHRA, CDR2 YSYEKL. Losses at the gene ends were 0 bases for V and 1 base for J; bases not matched to a gene: 2. The CDR3 spans 15 residues. CDR3 residues: CASSQEQGASYEQYF. CDR3 DNA sequence: TGCGCCAGCAGCCAAGAGCAGGGGGCTTCCTACGAGCAGTACTTC.

The chain carries TRBV5-1 and TRBJ2-2; D uncertain. Trimming shortened V by 2 bases and J by 3 bases, and 11 bases separated the two germline ends. The CDR3 has 15 residues. Germline V gene lookup returns CDR1 SGHRS and CDR2 YFSETQ. Here the CDR3 reads CASSFSTGDTGELFF. CDR3 nucleotides: TGCGCCAGCAGCTTTTCCACGGGCGACACCGGGGAGCTGTTTTTT.

J is TRBJ1-2 and V is TRBV12-3 or TRBV12-4, with D unresolved. The CDR3 consists of 12 residues. V shed 3 bases and J shed 6 bases, with 8 bases lying between them. CDR3 residues: CASSFSRNGYTF. DNA of the CDR3: TGTGCCAGCAGTTTCTCCAGGAATGGCTACACCTTC.

This clonotype has only a few counts. The V and J genes are TRBV19 and TRBJ2-3, with D tentatively TRBD1 (5 bases). In germline, CDR1 is LNHDA, CDR2 SQIVND (reference sequence). The CDR3 is made up of 15 amino acids. The ends were cut back, 1 base at V and 2 bases at J, with 10 bases in the middle. This CDR3 reads CASSIGQPITDTQYF. The CDR3 DNA reads TGTGCCAGTAGTATAGGACAGCCTATCACAGATACGCAGTATTTT.

CDR3 sequence (DNA): TGTGCCAGCAGTCCTAGCGGGGAGCACAATGAGCAGTTCTTC. Protein product: CASSPSGEHNEQFF. The chain employs TRBV2 and TRBJ2-1; 9 bases fit TRBD2. Germline lookup yields CDR1 SNHLY and CDR2 FYNNEI. This CDR3 has 14 residues. V was clipped by 5 bases and J by 5 bases; unmatched bases: 4.

The genes are TRBV15 and TRBJ2-7, with 10 nucleotides matching TRBD2. The CDR3 consists of 14 residues. The germline V gene encodes CDR1 LNHNV and CDR2 YYDKDF (reference sequence). V was clipped by 5 bases and J by 6 bases; unmatched bases: 7. CDR3 DNA: TGTGCCACCAGCGGCCTAGCGGGAGTAGGCGAGCAGTACTTC. Protein sequence: CATSGLAGVGEQYF.

The sample holds a few counts of this clonotype. The rearrangement links TRBV4-1 to TRBJ1-2; D ambiguous. The germline V gene encodes CDR1 MGHRA and CDR2 YSYEKL. Trimming cost V 2 bases and J 4 bases, with 11 bases left between them. The CDR3 covers 14 residues. As DNA, the CDR3 is TGCGCCAGCAGCCAATATTCGCTTTCCTATGGCTACACCTTC. This encodes CASSQYSLSYGYTF.

The chain has TRBV6-5 and TRBJ2-2; D gene unclear. Germline CDR1 is MNHEY and CDR2 is SVGAGI. The CDR3 covers 14 residues. Trimming took 0 bases from V and 6 from J, leaving 8 bases between them. The CDR3 loop reads CASSYSPASGELFF. Written as DNA, the CDR3 is TGTGCCAGCAGTTACTCTCCGGCATCCGGGGAGCTGTTTTTT.